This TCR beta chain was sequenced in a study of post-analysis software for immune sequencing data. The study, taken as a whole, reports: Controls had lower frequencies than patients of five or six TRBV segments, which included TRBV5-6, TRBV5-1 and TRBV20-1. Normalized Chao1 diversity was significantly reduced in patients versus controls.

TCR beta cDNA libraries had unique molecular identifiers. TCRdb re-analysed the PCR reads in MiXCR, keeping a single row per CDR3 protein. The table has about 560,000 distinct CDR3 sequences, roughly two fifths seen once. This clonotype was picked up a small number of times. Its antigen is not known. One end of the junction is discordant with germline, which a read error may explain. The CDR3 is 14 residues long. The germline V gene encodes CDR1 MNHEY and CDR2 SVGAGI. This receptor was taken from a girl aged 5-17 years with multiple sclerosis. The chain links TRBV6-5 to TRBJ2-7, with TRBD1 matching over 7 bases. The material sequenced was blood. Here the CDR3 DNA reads TGTGCCAGCAGCAAGGGACAGACTCCTTGCGAGCGGTACTTC. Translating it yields CASSKGQTPCERYF.